This T cell receptor (beta chain) was retrieved from a study of shared clonotypes between healthy human individuals. CDR1 is MGHDK, CDR2 SYGVNS, per germline. Trimming shortened V by 4 bases and J by 5 bases, and 17 bases separated the two germline ends. The CDR3 length is 15 residues. Study processing details: Without quality scores, immunoSEQ junctional reads could not be filtered like full-length reads. Only in-frame clones appear in the TCRdb table, and some are missing; sequencing was by immunoSEQ multiplex PCR. V, J and clone size are those of that table, while D and trimming were read from the DNA. The sample contains roughly 500,000 clones, 70% to 80% of which appear only once.

The source material was PBMCs. This clonotype was sampled from a middle-aged woman in good health. Some clones in this sample may be carry-over from other donors' samples. The chain couples TRBV25-1 to TRBJ1-1; TRBD1 might be the D (5 bases). The CDR3 sequence: CASSGRSGMWTEAFF. The CDR3 coding sequence is TGTGCCAGCAGTGGACGTTCAGGGATGTGGACTGAAGCTTTCTTT. The variable domain in full, completed from reference TRBV25-1 and TRBJ1-1, reads EADIYQTPRYLVIGTGKKITLECSQTMGHDKMYWYQQDPGMELHLIHYSYGVNSTEKGDLSSESTVSRIRTEHFPLTLESARPSHTSQYLCASSGRSGMWTEAFFGQGTRLTVV.